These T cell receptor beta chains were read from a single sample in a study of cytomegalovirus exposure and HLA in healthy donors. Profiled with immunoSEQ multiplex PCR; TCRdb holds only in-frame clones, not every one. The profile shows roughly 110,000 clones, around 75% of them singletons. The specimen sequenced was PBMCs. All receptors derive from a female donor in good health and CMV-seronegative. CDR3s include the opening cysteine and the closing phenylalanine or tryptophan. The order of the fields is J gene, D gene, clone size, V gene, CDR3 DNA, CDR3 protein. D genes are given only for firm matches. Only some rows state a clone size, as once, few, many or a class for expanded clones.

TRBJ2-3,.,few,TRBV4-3,TGCGCCAGCAGCCAAGGTTCTAGGCAGACGCAGTATTTT,CASSQGSRQTQYF
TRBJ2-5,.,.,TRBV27,TGTGCCAGCAGTTTATCGGGGGCTAGCGGACAAGAGACCCAGTACTTC,CASSLSGASGQETQYF
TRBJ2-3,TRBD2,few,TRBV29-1,TGCAGCTTTTGGACTAGCGGGAGCACAGATACGCAGTATTTT,CSFWTSGSTDTQYF
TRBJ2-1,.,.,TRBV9,TGTGCCAGCAGCGTAGCTCTCAGGGGTGAGCAGTTCTTC,CASSVALRGEQFF
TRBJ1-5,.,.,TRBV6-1,TGTGCCAGCAGTGAAATTTCGGGGGGTTCCACAGCCCAGCATTTT,CASSEISGGSTAQHF
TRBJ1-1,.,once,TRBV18,TGTGCCAGCTCACCACCGGAAGGGGGCACTGAAGCTTTCTTT,CASSPPEGGTEAFF
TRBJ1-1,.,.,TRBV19,TGTGCCAGCAAGCGGGAGCTGAACACTGAAGCTTTCTTT,CASKRELNTEAFF
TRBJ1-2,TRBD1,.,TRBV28,TGTGCCACCAAACCTTTTAGGGGGCGGGACTATGGCTACACCTTC,CATKPFRGRDYGYTF
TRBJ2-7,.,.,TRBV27,TGTGCCAGCAGTTTACTTAGAGCCTTGTCGGGCGAGCAGTACTTC,CASSLLRALSGEQYF
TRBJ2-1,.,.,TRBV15,TGTGCCACCAGCAAAAACTTGTTGGGGGACTTATATGAGCAGTTCTTC,CATSKNLLGDLYEQFF
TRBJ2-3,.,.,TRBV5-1,TGCGCCAGCAGCCCTCGACAGACTAGCACAGATACGCAGTATTTT,CASSPRQTSTDTQYF
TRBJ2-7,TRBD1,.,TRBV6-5,TGTGCCAGCAGTTACAAGCTACAGGGGAAGGGCGAGCAGTACTTC,CASSYKLQGKGEQYF
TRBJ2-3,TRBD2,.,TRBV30,TGTGCCTGGAGTGTATTGGGGAGACTAGCGGGAGTATTAGATACGCAGTATTTT,CAWSVLGRLAGVLDTQYF
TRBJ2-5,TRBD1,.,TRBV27,TGTGCCAGCAGTACAGGGACAGGGGGCTTTGAGACCCAGTACTTC,CASSTGTGGFETQYF
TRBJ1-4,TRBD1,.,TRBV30,TGTGCCTGGAACACAGGGGAACTTGTGTTTTTT,CAWNTGELVFF
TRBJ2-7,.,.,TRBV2,TGTGCCAGCTCCCCCGAGAGTGAAATCTACGAGCAGTACTTC,CASSPESEIYEQYF
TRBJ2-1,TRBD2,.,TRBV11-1,TGTGCCAGCAGCTTTCGGAGCGGGGAGGCCAATGAGCAGTTCTTC,CASSFRSGEANEQFF
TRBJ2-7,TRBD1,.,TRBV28,TGTGCCAGCAGTTTCCTCGGGACAGGGCACGAGCAGTACTTC,CASSFLGTGHEQYF
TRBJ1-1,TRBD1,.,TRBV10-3,TGTGCCATCAGTGAGTCGACCCAGGGGGCAACGGTCACTGAAGCTTTCTTT,CAISESTQGATVTEAFF
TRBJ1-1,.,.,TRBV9,TGTGCCAGCAAACCCCCCTGGGGGGAAAGGGGGAACACTGAAGCTTTCTTT,CASKPPWGERGNTEAFF
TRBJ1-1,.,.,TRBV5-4,TGTGCCAGCAGCTCCCTGACAGAAATGAACACTGAAGCTTTCTTT,CASSSLTEMNTEAFF
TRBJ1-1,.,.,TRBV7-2,TGTGCCAGCAGCTTAGCGGCGGGAACCACTGAAGCTTTCTTT,CASSLAAGTTEAFF
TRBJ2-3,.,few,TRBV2,TGTGCCAGCAGGCAGGACAGCCATACGCAGTATTTT,CASRQDSHTQYF